This entry concerns a single T cell receptor (beta chain). RNA transcripts yielded amplified TCR beta CDR3 regions. The TCR CDR3 was amplified in a first-round RT-PCR using the HTBI primer set. TCRdb processed the multiplex PCR reads anew with MiXCR; each CDR3 protein has one entry. The table shows 110,000 to 150,000 distinct CDR3 sequences, with about 20% occurring only once. This record belongs to a study of T cells in Graves' hyperthyroidism and ophthalmopathy. CDR3 length: 13 residues. CDR1 is SGHRS and CDR2 is YFSETQ in the germline V gene. V was clipped by 4 bases and J by 5 bases, with 12 bases between them. Clinical symptoms, serum thyroxine, TRAb, thyroid ultrasound and orbital computed tomography informed diagnoses.

The sample was blood. The rearrangement joins TRBV5-1 to TRBJ1-2; D remains unclear. This TCR was sampled from a woman between 50 and 59 years old with Graves' hyperthyroidism that later progressed to Graves' ophthalmopathy. In DNA, the CDR3 is TGCGCCAGCAGCGACCGGGCCACATATGGCTACACCTTC. It specifies CASSDRATYGYTF.